The 2 T cell receptor beta chains given below trace back to one sample, sequenced in a study of blood T cell repertoires in COVID-19. Some clones are missing from TCRdb's copy, which holds only in-frame ones; the method was immunoSEQ multiplex PCR. The sample carries 150,000 to 200,000 clones, roughly 86% recorded once. The sequenced sample consisted of peripheral blood. The receptors were gathered from a man aged 65-85 years with acute or convalescent COVID-19.

The chain combines TRBV27 with TRBJ1-5; tentative D call: TRBD1 (5 bases). This CDR3 contains 15 residues. Germline V gives CDR1 MNHEY, CDR2 SMNVEV (reference sequence). Trimming left V 3 bases short and J 4 bases short, with 13 bases between. CDR3 sequence (DNA): TGTGCCAGCAGTTTGAATGGGGGGGTGAATCAGCCCCAGCATTTT. It translates to CASSLNGGVNQPQHF.

The CDR3 reads CASSQVAGTNTEAFF. In DNA, the CDR3 is TGCGCCAGCAGCCAAGTGGCGGGGACGAACACTGAAGCTTTCTTT. The V call is TRBV4-3, the J call TRBJ1-1; a possible D gene is TRBD1 (5 bases). This CDR3 comprises 15 residues. Germline CDR1 LGHNA, CDR2 YSLEER. With 1 base removed from V and 1 base from J, the gap between germline ends came to 10 bases.